The 10 T cell receptor beta chains below come from one sample, sequenced in a study of regulatory T cells in long-lasting Graves disease. The time point was: persistent/refractory GD, antithyroid drugs over 5 years with positive TRAb. Scientists built the TCR library using RNA that was extracted from PBMCs. Arm-PCR of CDR3 regions and iRepertoire HTBI primers were the basis on which TCR beta libraries were built. One entry per CDR3 protein results from TCRdb running MiXCR on the multiplex PCR reads. Of 400,000 to 450,000 distinct CDR3 sequences in the sample, around 24% were seen once. Sequencing used peripheral blood mononuclear cells (PBMCs), obtained when the disease was refractory, from a patient treated with antithyroid drugs. The receptors here all came from a female donor with Graves disease.

V is TRBV3-1 and J is TRBJ2-3, with 13 positions matching TRBD2. V lost 9 bases to trimming and J lost 3 bases; unmatched junction nucleotides: 3. There are 14 residues in the CDR3. Germline CDR1 is LGHDT and CDR2 is YNNKEL (reference sequence). DNA of the CDR3: TGTGCCAGTCGGACTAGCGGGAGAACAGATACGCAGTATTTT. It specifies CASRTSGRTDTQYF.

The chain employs TRBV28 and TRBJ2-1; tentatively, D is TRBD1 or TRBD2 (5 bases each). The germline V gene encodes CDR1 MDHEN and CDR2 SYDVKM. V was cut by 9 bases and J by 5 bases, with 23 bases left in between. The CDR3 loop spans 16 amino acids. CDR3 sequence (DNA): TGTGCCAGTGTCTACTGGGGCCGGGACCACCACAATGAGCAGTTCTTC. Translated: CASVYWGRDHHNEQFF.

This clonotype was seen only a few times. The gene calls are TRBV20-1 and TRBJ2-7, with 9 bases lining up with TRBD1. Germline V gene sequence: CDR1 DFQATT, CDR2 SNEGSKA (reference sequence). The CDR3 has 13 residues. The CDR3 DNA reads as TGCAGCGTTGACGGACAGGGGTCGGACGAGCAGTACTTC. Translation: CSVDGQGSDEQYF.

This clonotype was observed at least ten times. The chain has TRBV6-1 and TRBJ1-2; 7 bases fit TRBD1. The CDR3 covers 13 residues. Germline CDR1 reads MNHNS; CDR2 reads SASEGT. J was trimmed by 2 bases and V by 5 bases; bases with no gene match: 2. Written as DNA, the CDR3 is TGTGCCAGCAGTACGGACAGGAACTATGGCTACACCTTC. Amino acids: CASSTDRNYGYTF.

This chain links TRBV29-1 with TRBJ2-5, with a tentative D call TRBD2 (5 bases). The CDR3 totals 14 residues. The germline CDR1 and CDR2 sequences are SQVTM and ANQGSEA. V dropped 8 bases and J dropped 2 bases, with 18 bases sitting between them. The CDR3 reads CSLKERAGQETQYF. The CDR3 coding sequence is TGCAGCCTTAAGGAGAGGGCCGGGCAAGAGACCCAGTACTTC.

This clonotype was detected many times. The chain links TRBV28 to TRBJ1-1, with a possible D match to TRBD1 (5 bases). The length of the CDR3 is 15 residues. The germline V gene encodes CDR1 MDHEN and CDR2 SYDVKM. With 7 bases removed from V and 4 bases from J, the gap between germline ends came to 19 bases. For the CDR3, the DNA is TGTGCCAGCACCGTCCTTTGGGGGAGAAGCACTGAAGCTTTCTTT. Encoded protein: CASTVLWGRSTEAFF.

The chain carries TRBV30 and TRBJ2-7; 9 bases line up with TRBD1. CDR3 length equals 14 residues. V lost 4 bases and J lost 6; bases outside the gene matches: 10. CDR1 and CDR2 from the germline V gene are GTSNPN and SVGIG (reference sequence). The CDR3 sequence: CAWKFGTGSGEQYF. As DNA, the CDR3 is TGTGCCTGGAAGTTTGGGACAGGGTCCGGCGAGCAGTACTTC.

This clonotype has ten or more counts. The gene calls are TRBV2 and TRBJ2-3; 10 bases map to TRBD2. The ends lost 8 bases at V and 5 bases at J; junction bases unmatched: 7. This CDR3 comprises 14 residues. Germline V lookup: CDR1 SNHLY, CDR2 FYNNEI. Here the CDR3 DNA reads TGTGCCAGCCGGACTAGCGGCGTTAGAGATACGCAGTATTTT. Protein: CASRTSGVRDTQYF.

The chain has TRBV5-1 and TRBJ2-1; 12 nucleotides agree with TRBD2. The germline CDR1 and CDR2 sequences are SGHRS and YFSETQ. There are 17 residues in the CDR3. After removal of 4 bases from V and 0 bases from J, the junction contained 5 bases not matched to a gene. The CDR3, as DNA: TGCGCCAGCAGCCCCGGACTAGCGGGGACCTCCTACAATGAGCAGTTCTTC. It translates to CASSPGLAGTSYNEQFF.

This chain joins TRBV3-1 and TRBJ2-7; the match to TRBD2 covers 14 bases. The germline V gene encodes CDR1 LGHDT and CDR2 YNNKEL (reference sequence). The CDR3 is 16 residues long. V was clipped by 8 bases and J by 3 bases; unmatched bases: 9. The DNA of the CDR3 is TGTGCCAGCGCCCCGGGACTAGCGGGGGTAGGCTACGAGCAGTACTTC. It is translated as CASAPGLAGVGYEQYF.